This TCR beta chain originates from a study of cytomegalovirus exposure and HLA in healthy donors. Study-wide results and caveats: Across HLA loci, a later analysis found differing TCR association rates, with DRB1 most and HLA-C fewest. As a later analysis showed, a missense DCLRE1C variant was linked to trimming of TCR beta V- and J-genes.

The CDR3 runs 13 residues. Germline lookup yields CDR1 SGHRS and CDR2 YFSETQ. Trimming took off 2 bases at V and 2 bases at J, with 8 bases between the two ends. The sample holds one count of this clone. Its antigen is currently unknown. The PCR had 60 Vbeta and 13 Jbeta primers. Repertoires were generated with immunoSEQ multiplex PCR, while TCRdb's copy carries only in-frame clones and drops some. Among some 140,000 clones, more than 60% were seen once, and the ten largest hold approximately 8.2%. Sequenced input: PBMCs. This chain joins TRBV5-1 and TRBJ2-7; D not certain. This TCR was recovered from a woman in her fifties or sixties in good health and CMV-seropositive. The CDR3 loop reads CASSLAAPYEQYF. The CDR3 coding sequence is TGCGCCAGCAGCTTAGCCGCGCCCTACGAGCAGTACTTC. The full variable domain, its missing parts supplied by reference TRBV5-1 and TRBJ2-7, is KAGVTQTPRYLIKTRGQQVTLSCSPISGHRSVSWYQQTPGQGLQFLFEYFSETQRNKGNFPGRFSGRQFSNSRSEMNVSTLELGDSALYLCASSLAAPYEQYFGPGTRLTVT.